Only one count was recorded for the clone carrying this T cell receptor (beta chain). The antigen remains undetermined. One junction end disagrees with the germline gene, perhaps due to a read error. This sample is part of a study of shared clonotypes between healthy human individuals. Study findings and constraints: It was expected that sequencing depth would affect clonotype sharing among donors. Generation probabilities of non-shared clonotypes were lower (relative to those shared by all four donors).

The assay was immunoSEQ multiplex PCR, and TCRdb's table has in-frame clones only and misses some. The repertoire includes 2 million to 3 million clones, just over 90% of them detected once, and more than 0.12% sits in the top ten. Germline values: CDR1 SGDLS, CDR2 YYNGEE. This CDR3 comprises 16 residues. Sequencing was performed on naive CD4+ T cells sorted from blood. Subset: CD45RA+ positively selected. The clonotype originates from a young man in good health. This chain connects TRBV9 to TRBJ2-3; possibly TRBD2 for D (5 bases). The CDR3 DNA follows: TGTGCCAGCAGCCCGCGGACTTTGTCGAAACCTGGGAAATTGGATTTT. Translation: CASSPRTLSKPGKLDF.